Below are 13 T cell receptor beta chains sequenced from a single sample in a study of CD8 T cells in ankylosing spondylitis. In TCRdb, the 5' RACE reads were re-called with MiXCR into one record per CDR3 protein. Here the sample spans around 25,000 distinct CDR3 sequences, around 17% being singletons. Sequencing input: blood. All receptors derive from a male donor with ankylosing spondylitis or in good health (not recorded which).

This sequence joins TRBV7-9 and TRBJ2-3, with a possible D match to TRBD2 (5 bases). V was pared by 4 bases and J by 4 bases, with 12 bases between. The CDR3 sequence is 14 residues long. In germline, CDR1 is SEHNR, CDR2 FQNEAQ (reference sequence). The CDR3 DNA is TGTGCCAGCAGCTCCTCCGGGGTCCCAGATACGCAGTATTTT. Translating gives CASSSSGVPDTQYF.

Here the CDR3 reads CASSFSTDTQYF. Written as DNA, the CDR3 is TGCGCCAGCAGCTTCTCCACAGATACGCAGTATTTT. J is TRBJ2-3 and V is TRBV5-1; the D is unclear. CDR1 is SGHRS and CDR2 is YFSETQ in the germline V gene. Deletions cut 2 bases from V and 2 bases from J, with 3 bases between. The CDR3 runs to 12 residues.

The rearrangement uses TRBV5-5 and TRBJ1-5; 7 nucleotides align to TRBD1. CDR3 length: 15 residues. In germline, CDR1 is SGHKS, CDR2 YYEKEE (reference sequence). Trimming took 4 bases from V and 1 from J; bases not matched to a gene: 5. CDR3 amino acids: CASSAGTESNQPQHF. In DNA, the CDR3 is TGTGCCAGCAGCGCCGGGACAGAAAGCAATCAGCCCCAGCATTTT.

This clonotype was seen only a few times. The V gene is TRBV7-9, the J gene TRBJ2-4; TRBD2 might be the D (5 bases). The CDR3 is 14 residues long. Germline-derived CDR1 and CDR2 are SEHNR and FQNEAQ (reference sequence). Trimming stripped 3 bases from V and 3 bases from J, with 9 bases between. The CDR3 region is CASSFPGNKNIQYF. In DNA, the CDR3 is TGTGCCAGCAGCTTTCCGGGGAACAAAAACATTCAGTACTTC. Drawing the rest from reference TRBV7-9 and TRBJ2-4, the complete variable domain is DTGVSQNPRHKITKRGQNVTFRCDPISEHNRLYWYRQTLGQGPEFLTYFQNEAQLEKSRLLSDRFSAERPKGSFSTLEIQRTEQGDSAMYLCASSFPGNKNIQYFGAGTRLSVL.

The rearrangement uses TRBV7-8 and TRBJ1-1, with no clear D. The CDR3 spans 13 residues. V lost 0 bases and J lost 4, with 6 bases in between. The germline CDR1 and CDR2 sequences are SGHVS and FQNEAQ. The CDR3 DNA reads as TGTGCCAGCAGCTTAGCGCAGGCCACTGAAGCTTTCTTT. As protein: CASSLAQATEAFF. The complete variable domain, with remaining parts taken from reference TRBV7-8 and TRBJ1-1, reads GAGVSQSPRYKVAKRGQDVALRCDPISGHVSLFWYQQALGQGPEFLTYFQNEAQLDKSGLPSDRFFAERPEGSVSTLKIQRTQQEDSAVYLCASSLAQATEAFFGQGTRLTVV.

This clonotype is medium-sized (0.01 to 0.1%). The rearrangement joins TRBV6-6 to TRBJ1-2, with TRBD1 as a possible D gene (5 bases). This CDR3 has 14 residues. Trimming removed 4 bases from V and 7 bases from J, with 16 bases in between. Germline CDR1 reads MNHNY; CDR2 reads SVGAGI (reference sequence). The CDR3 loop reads CASSSDTRGPGYTF. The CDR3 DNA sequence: TGTGCCAGCAGTTCTGACACCCGGGGCCCTGGCTACACCTTC.

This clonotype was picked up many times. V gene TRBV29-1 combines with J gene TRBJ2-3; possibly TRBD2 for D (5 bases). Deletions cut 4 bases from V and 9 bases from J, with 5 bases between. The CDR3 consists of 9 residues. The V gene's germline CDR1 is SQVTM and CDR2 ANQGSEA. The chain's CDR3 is CSVGRTQYF. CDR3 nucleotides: TGCAGCGTTGGGAGGACGCAGTATTTT.

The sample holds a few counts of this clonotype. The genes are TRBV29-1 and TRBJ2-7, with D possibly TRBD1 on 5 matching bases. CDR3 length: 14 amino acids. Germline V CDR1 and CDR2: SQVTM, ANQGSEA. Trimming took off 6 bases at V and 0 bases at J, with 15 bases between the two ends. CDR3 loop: CSVTDTGGSYEQYF. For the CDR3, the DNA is TGCAGCGTGACAGACACCGGTGGCTCCTACGAGCAGTACTTC.

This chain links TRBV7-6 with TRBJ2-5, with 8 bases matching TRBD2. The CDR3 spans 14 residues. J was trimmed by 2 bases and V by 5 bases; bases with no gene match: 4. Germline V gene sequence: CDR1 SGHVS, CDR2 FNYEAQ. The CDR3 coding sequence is TGTGCCAGCAGCACTAGACTAGCGCAAGAGACCCAGTACTTC. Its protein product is CASSTRLAQETQYF. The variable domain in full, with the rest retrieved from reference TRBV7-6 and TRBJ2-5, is GAGVSQSPRYKVTKRGQDVALRCDPISGHVSLYWYRQALGQGPEFLTYFNYEAQQDKSGLPNDRFSAERPEGSISTLTIQRTEQRDSAMYRCASSTRLAQETQYFGPGTRLLVL.

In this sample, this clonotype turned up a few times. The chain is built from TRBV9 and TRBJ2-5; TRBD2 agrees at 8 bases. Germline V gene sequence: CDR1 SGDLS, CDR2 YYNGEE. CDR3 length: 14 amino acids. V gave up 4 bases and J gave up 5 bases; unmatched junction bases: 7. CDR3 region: CASSPRPGGETQYF. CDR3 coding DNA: TGTGCCAGCAGCCCCAGACCGGGGGGGGAGACCCAGTACTTC.

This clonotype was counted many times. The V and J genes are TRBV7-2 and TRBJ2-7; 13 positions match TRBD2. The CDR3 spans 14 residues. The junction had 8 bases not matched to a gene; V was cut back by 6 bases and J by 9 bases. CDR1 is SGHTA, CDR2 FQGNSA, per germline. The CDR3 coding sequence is TGTGCCAGCAGGCCCGGACTAGCGGGAGATGGGCAGTACTTC. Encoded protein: CASRPGLAGDGQYF.

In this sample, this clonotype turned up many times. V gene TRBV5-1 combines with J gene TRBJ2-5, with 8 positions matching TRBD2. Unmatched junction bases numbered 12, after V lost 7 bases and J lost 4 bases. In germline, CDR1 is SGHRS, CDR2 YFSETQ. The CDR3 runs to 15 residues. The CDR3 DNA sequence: TGCGCCAGCTCCGGGTCCGGGGGGGCCGTAGAGACCCAGTACTTC. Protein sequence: CASSGSGGAVETQYF.

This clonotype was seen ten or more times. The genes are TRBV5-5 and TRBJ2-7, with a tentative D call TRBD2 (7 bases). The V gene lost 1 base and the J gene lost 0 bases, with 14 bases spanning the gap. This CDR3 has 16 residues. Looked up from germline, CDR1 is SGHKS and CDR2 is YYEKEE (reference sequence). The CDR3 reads CASSLWRGTSSYEQYV. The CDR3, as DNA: TGTGCCAGCAGCTTGTGGCGGGGGACATCCTCCTACGAGCAGTACGTC.